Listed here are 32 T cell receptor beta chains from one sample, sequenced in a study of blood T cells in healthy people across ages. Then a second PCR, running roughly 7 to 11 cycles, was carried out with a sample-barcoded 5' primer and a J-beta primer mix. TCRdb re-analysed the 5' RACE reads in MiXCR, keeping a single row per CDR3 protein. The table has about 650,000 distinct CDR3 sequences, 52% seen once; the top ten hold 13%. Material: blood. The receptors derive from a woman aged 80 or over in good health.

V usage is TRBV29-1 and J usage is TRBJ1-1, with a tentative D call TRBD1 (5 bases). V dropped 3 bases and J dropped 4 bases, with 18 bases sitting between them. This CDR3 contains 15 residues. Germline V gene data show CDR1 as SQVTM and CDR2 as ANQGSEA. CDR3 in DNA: TGCAGCGTTGACCCCCCGCGGGGGACGGGCACTGAAGCTTTCTTT. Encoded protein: CSVDPPRGTGTEAFF.

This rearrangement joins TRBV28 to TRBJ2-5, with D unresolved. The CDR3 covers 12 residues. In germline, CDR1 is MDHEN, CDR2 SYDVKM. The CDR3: CASDQPGETQYF. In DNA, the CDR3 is TGTGCGTCCGACCAACCCGGGGAGACCCAGTACTTC.

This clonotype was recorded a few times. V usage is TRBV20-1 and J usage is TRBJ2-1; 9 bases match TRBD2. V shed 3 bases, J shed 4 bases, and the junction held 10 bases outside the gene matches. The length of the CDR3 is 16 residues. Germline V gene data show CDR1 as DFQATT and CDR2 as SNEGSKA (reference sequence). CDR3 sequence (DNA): TGCAGTGCTAGGACCGCGCTAGCGGGAAAGTACAATGAGCAGTTCTTC. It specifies CSARTALAGKYNEQFF.

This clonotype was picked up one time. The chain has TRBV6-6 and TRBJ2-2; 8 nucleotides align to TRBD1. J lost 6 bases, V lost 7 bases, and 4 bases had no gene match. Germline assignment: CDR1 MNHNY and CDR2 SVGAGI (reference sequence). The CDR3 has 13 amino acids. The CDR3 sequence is CASIRTGSGELFF. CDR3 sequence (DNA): TGTGCCAGCATCCGGACAGGGTCCGGGGAGCTGTTTTTT.

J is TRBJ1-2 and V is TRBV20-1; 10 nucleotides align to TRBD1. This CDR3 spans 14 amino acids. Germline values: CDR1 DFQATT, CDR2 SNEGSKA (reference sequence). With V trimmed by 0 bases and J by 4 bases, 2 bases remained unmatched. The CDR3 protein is CSARDGTGVYGYTF. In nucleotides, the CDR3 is TGCAGTGCTAGAGATGGGACAGGGGTCTATGGCTACACCTTC.

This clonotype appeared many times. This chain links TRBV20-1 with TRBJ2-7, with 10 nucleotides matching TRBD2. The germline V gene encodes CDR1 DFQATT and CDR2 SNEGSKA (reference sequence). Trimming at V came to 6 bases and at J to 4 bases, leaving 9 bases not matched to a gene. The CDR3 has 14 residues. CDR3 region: CSAARTSGTYEQYF. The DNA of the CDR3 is TGCAGTGCCGCCCGGACTAGCGGAACATACGAGCAGTACTTC.

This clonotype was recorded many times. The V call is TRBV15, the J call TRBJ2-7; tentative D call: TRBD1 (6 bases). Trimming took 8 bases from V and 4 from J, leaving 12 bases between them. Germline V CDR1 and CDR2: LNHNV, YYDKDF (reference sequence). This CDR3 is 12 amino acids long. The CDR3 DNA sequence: TGTGCCACCGCTCGGGGACAATACGAGCAGTACTTC. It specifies CATARGQYEQYF.

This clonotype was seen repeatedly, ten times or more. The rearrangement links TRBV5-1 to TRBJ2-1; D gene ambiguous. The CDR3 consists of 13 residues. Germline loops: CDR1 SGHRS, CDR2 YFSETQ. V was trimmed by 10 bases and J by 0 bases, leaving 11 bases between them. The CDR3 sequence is CASGQRSYNEQFF. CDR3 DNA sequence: TGCGCCTCGGGCCAACGCTCCTACAATGAGCAGTTCTTC. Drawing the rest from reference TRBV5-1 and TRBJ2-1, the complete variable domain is KAGVTQTPRYLIKTRGQQVTLSCSPISGHRSVSWYQQTPGQGLQFLFEYFSETQRNKGNFPGRFSGRQFSNSRSEMNVSTLELGDSALYLCASGQRSYNEQFFGPGTRLTVL.

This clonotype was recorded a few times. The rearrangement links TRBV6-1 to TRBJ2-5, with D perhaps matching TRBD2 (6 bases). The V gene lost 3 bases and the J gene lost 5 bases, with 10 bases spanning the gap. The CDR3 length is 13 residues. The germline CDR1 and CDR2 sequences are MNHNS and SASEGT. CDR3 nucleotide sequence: TGTGCCAGCAGTGATCCGGGGAGGGAGACCCAGTACTTC. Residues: CASSDPGRETQYF.

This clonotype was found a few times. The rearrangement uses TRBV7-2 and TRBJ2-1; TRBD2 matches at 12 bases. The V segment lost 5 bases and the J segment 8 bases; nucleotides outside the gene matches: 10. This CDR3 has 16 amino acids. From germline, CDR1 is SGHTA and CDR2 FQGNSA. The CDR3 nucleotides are TGTGCCAGCAGCCGATCTAGCGGGGGGGCATTCGATGAGCAGTTCTTC. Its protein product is CASSRSSGGAFDEQFF.

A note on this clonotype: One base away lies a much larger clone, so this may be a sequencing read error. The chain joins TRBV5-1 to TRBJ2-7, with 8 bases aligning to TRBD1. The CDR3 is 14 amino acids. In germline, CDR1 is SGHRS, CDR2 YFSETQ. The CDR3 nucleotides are TGCGTCAGCAGCCGTGGACAGGGAGCCTACGAGCAGTACTTC. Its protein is CVSSRGQGAYEQYF. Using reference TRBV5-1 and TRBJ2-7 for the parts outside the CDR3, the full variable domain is KAGVTQTPRYLIKTRGQQVTLSCSPISGHRSVSWYQQTPGQGLQFLFEYFSETQRNKGNFPGRFSGRQFSNSRSEMNVSTLELGDSALYLCVSSRGQGAYEQYFGPGTRLTVT.

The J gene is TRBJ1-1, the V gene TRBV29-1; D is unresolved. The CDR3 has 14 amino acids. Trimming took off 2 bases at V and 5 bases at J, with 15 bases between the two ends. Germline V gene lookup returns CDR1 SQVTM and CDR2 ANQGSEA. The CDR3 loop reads CSVEYTRTGTEAFF. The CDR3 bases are TGCAGCGTTGAATACACGAGGACGGGAACTGAAGCTTTCTTT.

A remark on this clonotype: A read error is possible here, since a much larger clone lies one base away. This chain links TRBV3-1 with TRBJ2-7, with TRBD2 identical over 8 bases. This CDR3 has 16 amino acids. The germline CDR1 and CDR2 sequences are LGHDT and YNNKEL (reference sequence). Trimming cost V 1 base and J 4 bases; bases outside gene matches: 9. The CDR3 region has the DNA TGTGCCAGCAGCCAAGTAGGGGGAGCGGGAGCTTACGAGCAGTACTTC. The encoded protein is CASSQVGGAGAYEQYF.

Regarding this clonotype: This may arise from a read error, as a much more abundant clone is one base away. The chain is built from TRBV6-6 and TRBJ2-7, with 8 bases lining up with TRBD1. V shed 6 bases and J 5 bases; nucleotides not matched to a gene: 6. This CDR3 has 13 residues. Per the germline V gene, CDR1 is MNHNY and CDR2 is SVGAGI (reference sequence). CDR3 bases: TGTGCCAGCAGGCGCGACAGGGGCCACGAGCAGTACTTC. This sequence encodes CASRRDRGHEQYF.

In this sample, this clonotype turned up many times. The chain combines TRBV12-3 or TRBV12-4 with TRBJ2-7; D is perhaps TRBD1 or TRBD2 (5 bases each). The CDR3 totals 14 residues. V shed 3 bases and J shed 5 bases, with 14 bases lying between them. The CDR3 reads CASSFGTRVNEQYF. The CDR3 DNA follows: TGTGCCAGCAGTTTTGGGACCAGGGTCAACGAGCAGTACTTC.

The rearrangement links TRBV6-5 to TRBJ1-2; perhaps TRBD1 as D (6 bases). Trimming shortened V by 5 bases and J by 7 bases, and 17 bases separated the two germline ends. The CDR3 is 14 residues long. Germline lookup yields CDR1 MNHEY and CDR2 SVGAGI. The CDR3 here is CASSQYRGARGYTF. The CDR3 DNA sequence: TGTGCCAGCAGTCAATACCGGGGGGCGCGTGGCTACACCTTC.

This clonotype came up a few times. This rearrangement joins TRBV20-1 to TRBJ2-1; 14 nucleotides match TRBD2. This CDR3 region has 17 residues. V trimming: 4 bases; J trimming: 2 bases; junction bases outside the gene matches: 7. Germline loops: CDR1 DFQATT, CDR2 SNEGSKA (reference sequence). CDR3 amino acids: CSATTSGREVAYNEQFF. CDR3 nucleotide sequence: TGCAGTGCTACGACTAGCGGGAGGGAAGTCGCCTACAATGAGCAGTTCTTC.

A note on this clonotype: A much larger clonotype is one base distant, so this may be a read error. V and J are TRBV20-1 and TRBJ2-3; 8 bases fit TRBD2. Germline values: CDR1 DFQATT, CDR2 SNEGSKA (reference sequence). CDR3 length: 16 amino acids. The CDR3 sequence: CSARLAAGGFTETQYF. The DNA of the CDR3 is TGCAGTGCTAGGTTGGCCGCGGGGGGATTCACAGAGACGCAGTATTTT.

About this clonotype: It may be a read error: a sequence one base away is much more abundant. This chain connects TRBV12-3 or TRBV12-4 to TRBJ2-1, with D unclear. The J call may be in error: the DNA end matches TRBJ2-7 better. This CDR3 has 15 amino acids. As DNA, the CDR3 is TGTGCCAGCAGCTTTCTGGGATCCTCCTACAATGAGCAGTACTTC. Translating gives CASSFLGSSYNEQYF.

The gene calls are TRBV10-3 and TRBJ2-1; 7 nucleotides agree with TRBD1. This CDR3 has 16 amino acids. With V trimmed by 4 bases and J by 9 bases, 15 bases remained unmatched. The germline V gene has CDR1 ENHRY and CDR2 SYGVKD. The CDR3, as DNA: TGTGCCATCAGTGGAACCGGGGCAGGGGGTTCGGGTGAGCAGTTCTTC. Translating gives CAISGTGAGGSGEQFF.

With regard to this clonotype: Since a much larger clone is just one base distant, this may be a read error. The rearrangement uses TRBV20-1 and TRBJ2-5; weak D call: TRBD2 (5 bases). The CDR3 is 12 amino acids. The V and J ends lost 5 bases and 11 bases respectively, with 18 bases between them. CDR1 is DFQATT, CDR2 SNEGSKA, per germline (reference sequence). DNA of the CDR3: TGCAGTGCTGGGAGCGCCTACAATGAGCAGTACTTC. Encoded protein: CSAGSAYNEQYF.

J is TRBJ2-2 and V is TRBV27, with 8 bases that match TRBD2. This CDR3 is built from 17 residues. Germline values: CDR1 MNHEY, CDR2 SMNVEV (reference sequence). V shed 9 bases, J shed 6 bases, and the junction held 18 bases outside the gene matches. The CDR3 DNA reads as TGTGCCAGTCAAGCTAGGAGCGGGAGAGTTTCCCCCGGGGAGCTGTTTTTT. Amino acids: CASQARSGRVSPGELFF.

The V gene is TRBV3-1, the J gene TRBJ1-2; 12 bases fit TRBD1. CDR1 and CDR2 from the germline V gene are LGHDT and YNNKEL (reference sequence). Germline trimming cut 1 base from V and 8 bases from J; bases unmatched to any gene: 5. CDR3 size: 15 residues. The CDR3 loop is CASSQGDRGPRGYTF. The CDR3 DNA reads TGTGCCAGCAGCCAAGGGGACAGGGGGCCGCGAGGCTACACCTTC.

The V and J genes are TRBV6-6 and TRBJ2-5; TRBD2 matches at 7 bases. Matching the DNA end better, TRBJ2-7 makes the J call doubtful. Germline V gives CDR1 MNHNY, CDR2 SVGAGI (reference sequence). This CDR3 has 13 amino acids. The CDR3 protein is CASRKREDNEQYF. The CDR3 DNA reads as TGTGCCAGCAGAAAGCGGGAAGACAACGAGCAGTACTTC.

CDR3 in amino acids: CAISGKSEQYF. In nucleotides, the CDR3 is TGTGCCATCAGTGGCAAGTCGGAGCAGTATTTT. The J gene is TRBJ2-3, the V gene TRBV10-3, with D uncertain. CDR1 ENHRY and CDR2 SYGVKD come from the germline V gene. This CDR3 region has 11 residues. V was trimmed by 4 bases and J by 11 bases, leaving 10 bases between them.

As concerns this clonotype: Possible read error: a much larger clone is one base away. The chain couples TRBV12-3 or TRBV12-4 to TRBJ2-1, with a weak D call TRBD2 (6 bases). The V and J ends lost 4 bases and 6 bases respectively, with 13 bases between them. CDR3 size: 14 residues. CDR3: CASSYLGGANEQFF. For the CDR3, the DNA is TGTGCCAGCAGTTATCTCGGCGGGGCCAATGAGCAGTTCTTC.

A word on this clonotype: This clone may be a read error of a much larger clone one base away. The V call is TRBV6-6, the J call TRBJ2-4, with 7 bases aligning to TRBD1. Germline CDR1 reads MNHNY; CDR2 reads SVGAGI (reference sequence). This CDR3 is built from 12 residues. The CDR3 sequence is CTSRWDRNIQYF. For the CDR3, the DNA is TGTACCAGCAGGTGGGACAGAAACATTCAGTACTTC.

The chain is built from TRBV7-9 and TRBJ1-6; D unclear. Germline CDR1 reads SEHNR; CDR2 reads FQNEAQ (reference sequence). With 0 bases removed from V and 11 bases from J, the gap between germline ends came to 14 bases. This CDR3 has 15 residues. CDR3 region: CASSLASGTLAPLHF. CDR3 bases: TGTGCCAGCAGCTTAGCTAGTGGCACCTTGGCACCCCTCCACTTT. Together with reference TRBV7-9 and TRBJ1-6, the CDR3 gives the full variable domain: DTGVSQNPRHKITKRGQNVTFRCDPISEHNRLYWYRQTLGQGPEFLTYFQNEAQLEKSRLLSDRFSAERPKGSFSTLEIQRTEQGDSAMYLCASSLASGTLAPLHFGNGTRLTVT.

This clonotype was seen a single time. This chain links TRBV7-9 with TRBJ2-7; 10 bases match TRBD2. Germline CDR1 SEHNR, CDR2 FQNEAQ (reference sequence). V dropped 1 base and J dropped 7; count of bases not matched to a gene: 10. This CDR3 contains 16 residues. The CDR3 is CASSLVWTSGYNEQYF. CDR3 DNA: TGTGCCAGCAGCTTAGTTTGGACTAGCGGTTACAATGAGCAGTACTTC.

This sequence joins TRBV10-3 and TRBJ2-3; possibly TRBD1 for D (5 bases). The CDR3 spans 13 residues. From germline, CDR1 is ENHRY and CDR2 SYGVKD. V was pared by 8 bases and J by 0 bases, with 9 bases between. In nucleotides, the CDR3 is TGTGCCATCGGGGCCGGGAGCACAGATACGCAGTATTTT. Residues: CAIGAGSTDTQYF.

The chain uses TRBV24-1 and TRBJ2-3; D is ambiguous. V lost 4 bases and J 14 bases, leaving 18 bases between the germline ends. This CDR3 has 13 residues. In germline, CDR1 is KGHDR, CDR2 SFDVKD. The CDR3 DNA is TGTGCCACCAGTGACTCCCTTCACAGATACGCGTATTTT. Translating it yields CATSDSLHRYAYF.

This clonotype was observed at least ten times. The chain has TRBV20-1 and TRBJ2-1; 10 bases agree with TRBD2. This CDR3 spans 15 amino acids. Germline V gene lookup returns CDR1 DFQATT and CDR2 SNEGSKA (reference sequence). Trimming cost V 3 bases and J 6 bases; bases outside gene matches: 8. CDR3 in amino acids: CSASVSGGPRNEQFF. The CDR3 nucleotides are TGCAGTGCTAGTGTTAGCGGGGGGCCCCGCAATGAGCAGTTCTTC.